These 26 T cell receptor beta chains were sequenced from one sample in a study of cytomegalovirus exposure and HLA in healthy donors. 13 Jbeta primers and 60 Vbeta primers were used for the PCR. Here immunoSEQ multiplex PCR was the method, and the copy in TCRdb shows in-frame clones only, minus some. The sample carries 95,000 to 150,000 clones, about three quarters recorded once. Sequencing used PBMCs. Receptors originate from a man aged 60-69 years in good health and CMV-seropositive.

Of note for this clone: At one end, the junction sequence differs from germline, possibly due to a read error. The CDR3 DNA is TGTGCCTGGAGTGTAGACGGGACAGGGGGTGGGAACAGTCAGTACTTC. This sequence encodes CAWSVDGTGGGNSQYF. The chain combines TRBV30 with TRBJ2-4, with TRBD1 identical over 11 bases. Germline V gene sequence: CDR1 GTSNPN, CDR2 SVGIG (reference sequence). The CDR3 is made up of 16 amino acids. Supplemented by reference TRBV30 and TRBJ2-4, the full variable domain reads SQTIHQWPATLVQPVGSPLSLECTVEGTSNPNLYWYRQAAGRGLQLLFYSVGIGQISSEVPQNLSASRPQDRQFILSSKKLLLSDSGFYLCAWSVDGTGGGNSQYFGAGTRLSVL.

The chain joins TRBV11-3 to TRBJ2-1; 10 bases are shared with TRBD1. J was trimmed by 7 bases and V by 5 bases; bases with no gene match: 11. This CDR3 contains 16 residues. CDR1 SGHNT and CDR2 YENEEA come from the germline V gene. The CDR3 region has the DNA TGTGCCAGCAGCCCCCGGGACAGGGGAGGGAGAAATGAGCAGTTCTTC. Translated: CASSPRDRGGRNEQFF.

The chain carries TRBV11-3 and TRBJ2-1; 7 nucleotides align to TRBD1. V lost 1 base to trimming and J lost 2 bases; unmatched junction nucleotides: 2. The CDR3 covers 15 residues. Per germline, CDR1 SGHNT and CDR2 YENEEA. As DNA, the CDR3 is TGTGCCAGCAGCTTAGGGGACAGCGCCTACAATGAGCAGTTCTTC. Its translation: CASSLGDSAYNEQFF.

In this sample, this clone turned up a few times. V and J are TRBV7-9 and TRBJ1-1; the D is unclear. Germline CDR1 is SEHNR and CDR2 is FQNEAQ (reference sequence). The V end lost 4 bases, the J end lost 1 base, and 7 bases lay between the germline ends. This CDR3 contains 13 residues. The CDR3 DNA reads as TGTGCCAGCAGCTCCGACAAGAACACTGAAGCTTTCTTT. It codes for CASSSDKNTEAFF. Using reference TRBV7-9 and TRBJ1-1 for the parts outside the CDR3, the full variable domain is DTGVSQNPRHKITKRGQNVTFRCDPISEHNRLYWYRQTLGQGPEFLTYFQNEAQLEKSRLLSDRFSAERPKGSFSTLEIQRTEQGDSAMYLCASSSDKNTEAFFGQGTRLTVV.

CDR3 sequence (DNA): TGTGCCAGCAGCAGACAGGGGTCGATGAACACTGAAGCTTTCTTT. Translation: CASSRQGSMNTEAFF. This chain links TRBV5-4 with TRBJ1-1, with TRBD1 matching 8 bases. Trimming took 4 bases from V and 0 from J; bases not matched to a gene: 5. Germline loops: CDR1 SGHNT, CDR2 YYREEE (reference sequence). This CDR3 region has 15 residues. Supplemented by reference TRBV5-4 and TRBJ1-1, the full variable domain reads ETGVTQSPTHLIKTRGQQVTLRCSSQSGHNTVSWYQQALGQGPQFIFQYYREEENGRGNFPPRFSGLQFPNYSSELNVNALELDDSALYLCASSRQGSMNTEAFFGQGTRLTVV.

This clone has only one observation. The chain links TRBV11-3 to TRBJ2-7; D is uncertain. The CDR3 sequence is 13 residues long. V was trimmed by 11 bases and J by 1 base, leaving 15 bases between them. The germline V gene has CDR1 SGHNT and CDR2 YENEEA. This chain's CDR3 is CAERWAASYEQYF. For the CDR3, the DNA is TGTGCCGAACGATGGGCAGCATCCTACGAGCAGTACTTC.

With respect to this clone: One end of the junction varies from germline; a read error may be responsible. V and J are TRBV2 and TRBJ2-1, with D possibly matching TRBD1 (5 bases). Germline V gives CDR1 SNHLY, CDR2 FYNNEI. This CDR3 contains 14 residues. The CDR3, as DNA: TGTGTCAGCAGTGTCCTTCGCAGGGTCGATGAGCAGTTCTTC. This encodes CVSSVLRRVDEQFF.

The V and J genes are TRBV10-3 and TRBJ2-1, with 9 positions matching TRBD1. The germline CDR1 and CDR2 sequences are ENHRY and SYGVKD. V shed 6 bases, J shed 5 bases, and the junction held 8 bases outside the gene matches. CDR3 length: 15 residues. Here the CDR3 DNA reads TGTGCCATCAGGGGACCGGGACAGGGCCACAATGAGCAGTTCTTC. Translation: CAIRGPGQGHNEQFF.

The chain is built from TRBV29-1 and TRBJ1-1; TRBD1 agrees at 8 bases. With 7 bases clipped from V and 5 bases from J, the junction kept 9 bases outside the gene matches. The CDR3 has 13 amino acids. Germline V gives CDR1 SQVTM, CDR2 ANQGSEA. The CDR3 DNA follows: TGCAGCGCCCTCAGGGGGCCGGGGACTGAAGCTTTCTTT. Amino acids: CSALRGPGTEAFF.

This clone appeared a single time. The chain combines TRBV5-8 with TRBJ2-5; D might be TRBD1 (5 bases). Between the trimmed V and J ends, which lost 0 bases and 7 bases, there was a span of 19 bases. This CDR3 region has 16 residues. Germline V gene sequence: CDR1 SGHTS, CDR2 YDEGEE. The CDR3 spells CASSLEMGLPQGTQYF. The CDR3 DNA is TGTGCCAGCAGCTTGGAGATGGGGTTGCCGCAGGGGACCCAGTACTTC.

This rearrangement joins TRBV7-9 to TRBJ1-2; a possible D gene is TRBD1 (5 bases). Trimming removed 0 bases at V and 8 bases at J, with 10 bases between. Germline values: CDR1 SEHNR, CDR2 FQNEAQ (reference sequence). This CDR3 comprises 13 residues. The CDR3 nucleotides are TGTGCCAGCAGCTTAGCGTTGACAGACGGCTACACCTTC. As protein: CASSLALTDGYTF.

The chain joins TRBV13 to TRBJ2-2; D ambiguous. The CDR3 covers 14 residues. CDR1 is PRHDT, CDR2 FYEKMQ, per germline (reference sequence). With 5 bases removed from V and 1 base from J, the gap between germline ends came to 8 bases. The CDR3 is CASSPTVNTGELFF. CDR3 DNA sequence: TGTGCCAGCAGCCCAACAGTGAACACCGGGGAGCTGTTTTTT.

The chain recombines TRBV9 with TRBJ2-1, with D perhaps matching TRBD2 (5 bases). Trimming removed 4 bases from V and 7 bases from J, with 18 bases in between. Looked up from germline, CDR1 is SGDLS and CDR2 is YYNGEE. This CDR3 region has 15 residues. The CDR3 is CASSQPGFVGNEQFF. Written as DNA, the CDR3 is TGTGCCAGCAGCCAACCGGGGTTCGTGGGTAATGAGCAGTTCTTC.

The chain links TRBV28 to TRBJ2-2; 7 bases line up with TRBD1. CDR1 is MDHEN and CDR2 is SYDVKM in the germline V gene. Germline trimming cut 6 bases from V and 4 bases from J; bases unmatched to any gene: 2. The CDR3 covers 13 residues. CDR3 DNA sequence: TGTGCCAGCAGGAGGGACAGCACCGGGGAGCTGTTTTTT. Its translation: CASRRDSTGELFF.

The gene calls are TRBV7-8 and TRBJ2-3; possibly TRBD2 for D (5 bases). V dropped 1 base and J dropped 1 base, with 6 bases sitting between them. The CDR3 covers 14 residues. From germline, CDR1 is SGHVS and CDR2 FQNEAQ. The CDR3 DNA reads as TGTGCCAGCAGCTTAGGAGCGGGCACAGATACGCAGTATTTT. It translates to CASSLGAGTDTQYF.

J is TRBJ1-1 and V is TRBV29-1; D remains ambiguous. The CDR3 is 14 amino acids. Germline V gene data show CDR1 as SQVTM and CDR2 as ANQGSEA. Trimming pared 4 bases from V and 0 bases from J, leaving 12 bases between. This chain's CDR3 is CSVVLLTMNTEAFF. The DNA for the CDR3 is TGCAGCGTTGTACTTCTCACGATGAACACTGAAGCTTTCTTT.

The chain uses TRBV6-6 and TRBJ2-7, with 10 bases that match TRBD2. The V segment lost 8 bases and the J segment 3 bases; nucleotides outside the gene matches: 10. The CDR3 is 15 residues long. In germline, CDR1 is MNHNY, CDR2 SVGAGI (reference sequence). CDR3 amino acids: CASGYGLADFYEQYF. For the CDR3, the DNA is TGTGCCAGCGGATACGGACTAGCGGATTTCTACGAGCAGTACTTC.

This clone was seen only a few times. In nucleotides, the CDR3 is TGTGCCTGGAATTCCCCCTTATGGGGCAACTATGGCTACACCTTC. Translated: CAWNSPLWGNYGYTF. The rearrangement joins TRBV30 to TRBJ1-2, with D possibly being TRBD1 (5 bases). Germline V gene sequence: CDR1 GTSNPN, CDR2 SVGIG (reference sequence). This CDR3 spans 15 amino acids. The V gene lost 4 bases and the J gene lost 2 bases, with 17 bases spanning the gap.

This clone has a handful of counts. The chain employs TRBV6-1 and TRBJ1-6, with TRBD1 identical over 7 bases. The CDR3 is 17 residues long. The junction had 5 bases not matched to a gene; V was cut back by 3 bases and J by 0 bases. Germline lookup yields CDR1 MNHNS and CDR2 SASEGT. The CDR3 DNA reads as TGTGCCAGCAGTGAGACAGGGATTAGCTCCTATAATTCACCCCTCCACTTT. This gives the protein CASSETGISSYNSPLHF.

The chain combines TRBV15 with TRBJ2-5, with 8 positions matching TRBD2. Germline lookup yields CDR1 LNHNV and CDR2 YYDKDF (reference sequence). The CDR3 contains 15 residues. The V segment lost 0 bases and the J segment 5 bases; nucleotides outside the gene matches: 5. The CDR3 region has the DNA TGTGCCACCAGCAGAGAACGGGGGGGCTTGGAGACCCAGTACTTC. Its translation: CATSRERGGLETQYF. Full variable domain (remainder filled in from reference TRBV15 and TRBJ2-5): DAMVIQNPRYQVTQFGKPVTLSCSQTLNHNVMYWYQQKSSQAPKLLFHYYDKDFNNEADTPDNFQSRRPNTSFCFLDIRSPGLGDTAMYLCATSRERGGLETQYFGPGTRLLVL.

This clone occurred a few times. V is TRBV7-9 and J is TRBJ2-7; 7 bases fit TRBD1. The CDR3 sequence is 13 residues long. V shed 4 bases, J shed 7 bases, and the junction held 7 bases outside the gene matches. Germline V lookup: CDR1 SEHNR, CDR2 FQNEAQ (reference sequence). Here the CDR3 DNA reads TGTGCCAGCAGCTCCACAGGGGTGGGGGAGCAGTACTTC. Its protein is CASSSTGVGEQYF.

The chain links TRBV10-2 to TRBJ2-7; D not resolved. The CDR3 is 13 amino acids. In germline, CDR1 is WSHSY, CDR2 SAAADI. V lost 6 bases, J lost 2 bases, and 11 bases lay in between. For the CDR3, the DNA is TGCGCCAGCAGAGGCAGGCCCCCCTACGAGCAGTACTTC. Protein: CASRGRPPYEQYF.

This clone showed up just a few times. V and J are TRBV2 and TRBJ1-5, with TRBD1 as a possible D gene (5 bases). Trimming left V 6 bases short and J 3 bases short, with 12 bases between. This CDR3 comprises 14 residues. Germline assignment: CDR1 SNHLY and CDR2 FYNNEI. CDR3 amino acids: CASRAGQNNQPQHF. The CDR3 bases are TGTGCCAGCAGGGCAGGACAAAACAATCAGCCCCAGCATTTT.

The rearrangement links TRBV10-3 to TRBJ1-1; D is perhaps TRBD1 (6 bases). Trimming took 2 bases from V and 1 from J, leaving 11 bases between them. CDR3 size: 15 residues. Germline assignment: CDR1 ENHRY and CDR2 SYGVKD. The CDR3 protein is CAISETLRGNTEAFF. CDR3 sequence (DNA): TGTGCCATCAGTGAGACCCTCAGGGGGAACACTGAAGCTTTCTTT.

The chain combines TRBV9 with TRBJ2-3; D might be TRBD1 (6 bases). V was trimmed by 1 base and J by 3 bases, leaving 9 bases between them. This CDR3 spans 14 amino acids. In germline, CDR1 is SGDLS, CDR2 YYNGEE. CDR3 bases: TGTGCCAGCAGCGTACCAGGGGTTACAGATACGCAGTATTTT. Residues: CASSVPGVTDTQYF.

This clone was seen a handful of times. The rearrangement links TRBV29-1 to TRBJ2-1; TRBD2 agrees at 7 bases. CDR1 and CDR2 (germline): SQVTM, ANQGSEA. V lost 3 bases to trimming and J lost 4 bases; unmatched junction nucleotides: 6. The CDR3 spans 14 residues. CDR3 bases: TGCAGCGTTGATAGGGAGGGGAGGTACAATGAGCAGTTCTTC. Protein: CSVDREGRYNEQFF.